This T cell receptor (beta chain) originates from a study of graft-versus-host responses after intestinal transplantation. Whole-study context: Transplantation in recipients was multivisceral, liver-intestinal, or isolated intestinal. Anti-thymocyte globulin induction was given to all recipients, followed by tacrolimus and steroids for around three years. Study results and limitations: The highest levels of circulating GvH clones went along with early declines in HvG clones after transplant.

Deletions cut 2 bases from V and 4 bases from J, with 5 bases between. The CDR3 length is 12 residues. The germline CDR1 and CDR2 sequences are MGHDK and SYGVNS. As regards this clone: Its antigen is currently unknown.

Each post-transplant bone marrow sample was taken from the posterior iliac crest or from another site. Produced via immunoSEQ multiplex PCR; TCRdb's table is partial and in-frame only. The profile shows over 60,000 clones, about nine tenths of them singletons. V gene TRBV25-1 combines with J gene TRBJ2-5; unclear D gene. This TCR came from a human patient who received an intestinal transplant, so some T cells may come from the graft donor. The sequencing here drew on bone marrow, taken roughly 780 days after intestinal transplantation. CDR3 bases: TGTGCCAGCAGTGAACCGGGAGAGACCCAGTACTTC. It encodes CASSEPGETQYF. Complete variable domain (other parts from reference TRBV25-1 and TRBJ2-5): EADIYQTPRYLVIGTGKKITLECSQTMGHDKMYWYQQDPGMELHLIHYSYGVNSTEKGDLSSESTVSRIRTEHFPLTLESARPSHTSQYLCASSEPGETQYFGPGTRLLVL.